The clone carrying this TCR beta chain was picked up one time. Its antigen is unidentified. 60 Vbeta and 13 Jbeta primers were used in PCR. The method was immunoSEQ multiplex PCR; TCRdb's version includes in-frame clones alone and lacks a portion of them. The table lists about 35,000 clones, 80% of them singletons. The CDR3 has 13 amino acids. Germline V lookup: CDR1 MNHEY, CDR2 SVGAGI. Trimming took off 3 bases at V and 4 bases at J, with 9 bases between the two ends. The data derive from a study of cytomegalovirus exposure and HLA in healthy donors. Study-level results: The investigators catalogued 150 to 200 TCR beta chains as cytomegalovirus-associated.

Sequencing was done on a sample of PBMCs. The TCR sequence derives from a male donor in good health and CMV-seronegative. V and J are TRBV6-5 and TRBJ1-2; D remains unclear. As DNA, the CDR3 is TGTGCCAGCAGTTATTCTTATCGCTATGGCTACACCTTC. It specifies CASSYSYRYGYTF.